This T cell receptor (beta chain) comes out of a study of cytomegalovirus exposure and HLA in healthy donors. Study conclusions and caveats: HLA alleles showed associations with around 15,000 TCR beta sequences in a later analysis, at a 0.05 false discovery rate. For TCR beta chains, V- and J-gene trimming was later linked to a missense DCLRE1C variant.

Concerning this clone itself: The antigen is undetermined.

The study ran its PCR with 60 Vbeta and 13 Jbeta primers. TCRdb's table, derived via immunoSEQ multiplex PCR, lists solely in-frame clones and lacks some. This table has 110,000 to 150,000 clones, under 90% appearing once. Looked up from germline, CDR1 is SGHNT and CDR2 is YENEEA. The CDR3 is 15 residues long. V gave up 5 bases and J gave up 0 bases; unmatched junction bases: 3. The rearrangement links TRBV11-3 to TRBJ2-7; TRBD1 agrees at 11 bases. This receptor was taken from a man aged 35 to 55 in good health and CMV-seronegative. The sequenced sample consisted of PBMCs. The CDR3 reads CASSNGQGASYEQYF. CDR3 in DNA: TGTGCCAGCAGCAACGGACAGGGGGCCTCCTACGAGCAGTACTTC.